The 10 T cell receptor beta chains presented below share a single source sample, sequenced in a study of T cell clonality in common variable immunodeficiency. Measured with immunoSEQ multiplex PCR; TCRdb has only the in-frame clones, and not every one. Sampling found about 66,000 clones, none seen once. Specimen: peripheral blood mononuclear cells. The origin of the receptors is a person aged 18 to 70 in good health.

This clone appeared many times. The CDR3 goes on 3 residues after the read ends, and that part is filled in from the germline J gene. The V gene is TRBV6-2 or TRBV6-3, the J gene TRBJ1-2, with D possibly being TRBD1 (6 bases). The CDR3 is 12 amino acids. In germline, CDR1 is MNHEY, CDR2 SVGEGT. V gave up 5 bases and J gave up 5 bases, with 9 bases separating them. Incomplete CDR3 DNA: TGTGCCAGCAGTGAGGACAGTTATGGC. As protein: CASSEDSYG. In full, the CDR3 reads CASSEDSYGYTF.

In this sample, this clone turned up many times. The CDR3: CASRDYTGVAYGYTF. The sequenced CDR3 bases are TGTGCCAGCAGGGATTATACAGGGGTTGCCTATGGC. This chain uses TRBV12-3 or TRBV12-4 with TRBJ1-2; 7 bases fit TRBD1. Coverage ceases 3 residues before the CDR3 finishes, and the germline J gene fills in the end. The CDR3 runs 15 residues. Unmatched junction bases numbered 11, after V lost 6 bases and J lost 4 bases.

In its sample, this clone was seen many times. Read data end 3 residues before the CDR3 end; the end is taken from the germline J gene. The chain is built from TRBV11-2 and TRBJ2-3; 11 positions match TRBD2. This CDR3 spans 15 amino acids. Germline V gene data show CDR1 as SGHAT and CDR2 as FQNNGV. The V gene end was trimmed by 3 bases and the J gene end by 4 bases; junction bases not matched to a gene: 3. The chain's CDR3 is CASSFSGREADTQYF. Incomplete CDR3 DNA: TGTGCCAGCAGCTTTAGCGGGAGGGAGGCAGATACG.

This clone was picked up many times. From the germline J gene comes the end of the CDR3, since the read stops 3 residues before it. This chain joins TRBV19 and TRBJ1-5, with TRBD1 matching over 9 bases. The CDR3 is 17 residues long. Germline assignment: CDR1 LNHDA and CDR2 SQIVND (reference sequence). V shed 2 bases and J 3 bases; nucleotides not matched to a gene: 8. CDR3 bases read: TGTGCCAGTAGTATAAGACAGGGGGTTTCAATCAATCAGCCC. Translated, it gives CASSIRQGVSINQP. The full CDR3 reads CASSIRQGVSINQPQHF.

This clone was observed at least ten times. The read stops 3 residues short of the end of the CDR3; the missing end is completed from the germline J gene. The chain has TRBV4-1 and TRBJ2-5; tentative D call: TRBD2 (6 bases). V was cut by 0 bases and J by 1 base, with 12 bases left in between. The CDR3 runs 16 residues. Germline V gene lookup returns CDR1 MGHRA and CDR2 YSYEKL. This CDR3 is CASSQDGGLIQETQYF. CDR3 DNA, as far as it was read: TGCGCCAGCAGCCAAGATGGGGGACTGATCCAAGAGACC.

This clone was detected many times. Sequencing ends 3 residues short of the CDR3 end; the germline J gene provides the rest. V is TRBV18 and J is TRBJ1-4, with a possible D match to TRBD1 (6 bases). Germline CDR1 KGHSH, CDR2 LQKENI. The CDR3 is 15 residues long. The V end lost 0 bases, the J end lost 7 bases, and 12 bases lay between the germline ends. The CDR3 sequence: CASSPPQGSGEKLFF. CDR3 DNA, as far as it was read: TGTGCCAGCTCACCACCGCAGGGGTCGGGTGAAAAA.

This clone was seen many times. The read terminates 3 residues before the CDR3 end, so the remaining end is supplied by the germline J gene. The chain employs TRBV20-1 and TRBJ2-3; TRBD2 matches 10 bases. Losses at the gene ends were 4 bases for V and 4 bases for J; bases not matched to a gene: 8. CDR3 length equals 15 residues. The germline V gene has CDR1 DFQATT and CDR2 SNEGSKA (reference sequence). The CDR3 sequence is CSATERTSGADTQYF. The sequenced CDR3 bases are TGCAGTGCTACGGAAAGGACTAGCGGAGCAGATACG.

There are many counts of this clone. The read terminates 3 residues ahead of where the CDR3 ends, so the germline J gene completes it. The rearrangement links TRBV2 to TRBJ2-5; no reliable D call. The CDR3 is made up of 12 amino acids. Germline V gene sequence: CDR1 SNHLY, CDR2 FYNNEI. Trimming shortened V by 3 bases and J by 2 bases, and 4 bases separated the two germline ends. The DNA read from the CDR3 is TGTGCCAGCAGTGACAAACAAGAGACC. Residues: CASSDKQET. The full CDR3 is CASSDKQETQYF.

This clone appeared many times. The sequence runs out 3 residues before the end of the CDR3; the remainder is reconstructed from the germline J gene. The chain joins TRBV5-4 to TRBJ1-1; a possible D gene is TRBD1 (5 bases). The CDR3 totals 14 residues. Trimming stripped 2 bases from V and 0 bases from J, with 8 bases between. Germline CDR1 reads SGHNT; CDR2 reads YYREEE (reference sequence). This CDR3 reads CASSLGVMNTEAFF. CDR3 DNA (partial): TGTGCCAGCAGCTTAGGGGTCATGAACACTGAA.

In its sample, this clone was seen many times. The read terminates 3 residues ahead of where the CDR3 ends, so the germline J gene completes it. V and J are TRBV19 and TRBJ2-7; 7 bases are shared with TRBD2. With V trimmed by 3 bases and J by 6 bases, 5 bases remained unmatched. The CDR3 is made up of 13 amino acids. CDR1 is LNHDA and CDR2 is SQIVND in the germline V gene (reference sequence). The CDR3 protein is CASSIQSGGEQYF. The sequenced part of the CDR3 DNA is TGTGCCAGTAGTATTCAATCGGGGGGCGAG.